The 13 T cell receptor beta chains given below trace back to one sample, sequenced in a study of response to subunit inactivated influenza vaccine. TCRdb independently ran MiXCR on the RT-PCR reads; one entry per CDR3 protein. In the table there are about 500,000 distinct CDR3 sequences, 13% of which are singletons. Sequencing used PBMCs from blood, obtained about 40 days after vaccination. Source of these receptors: a man aged 50-59 years who received an inactivated influenza vaccine.

This clonotype was detected only a few times. The chain joins TRBV20-1 to TRBJ2-6; no clear D. Trimming shortened V by 0 bases and J by 3 bases, and 6 bases separated the two germline ends. Germline loops: CDR1 DFQATT, CDR2 SNEGSKA (reference sequence). The CDR3 spans 14 residues. CDR3 residues: CSARDINGANVLTF. As DNA, the CDR3 is TGCAGTGCTAGAGACATCAATGGGGCCAACGTCCTGACTTTC.

CDR3 sequence (DNA): TGTGCCAGCAGTGGGGACTTGGCCTACGAGCAGTACTTC. Amino acid sequence: CASSGDLAYEQYF. This sequence joins TRBV28 and TRBJ2-7; D is possibly TRBD2 (6 bases). The CDR3 consists of 13 residues. Germline V gene sequence: CDR1 MDHEN, CDR2 SYDVKM. The germline V and J ends were trimmed by 5 bases and 2 bases, with 10 bases remaining between them.

In its sample, this clonotype was seen a few times. CDR3 residues: CASSVNRIHEQFF. The CDR3 DNA reads TGTGCCAGCTCGGTCAACAGGATCCATGAGCAGTTCTTC. This chain joins TRBV7-9 and TRBJ2-1; possibly TRBD1 for D (5 bases). This CDR3 comprises 13 residues. Trimming took 8 bases from V and 8 from J, leaving 16 bases between them. CDR1 and CDR2 (germline): SEHNR, FQNEAQ (reference sequence).

This clonotype was counted only a few times. The chain uses TRBV12-3 or TRBV12-4 and TRBJ2-4; no clear D. The ends were cut back, 5 bases at V and 0 bases at J, with 11 bases in the middle. This CDR3 has 15 amino acids. The CDR3 nucleotides are TGTGCCAGCAGTAAAACACAGCTAGCCAAAAACATTCAGTACTTC. It encodes CASSKTQLAKNIQYF.

A few counts support this clonotype. V is TRBV6-1 and J is TRBJ1-3, with TRBD1 identical over 8 bases. This CDR3 has 15 amino acids. V lost 3 bases, J lost 3 bases, and 4 bases stayed unmatched. Looked up from germline, CDR1 is MNHNS and CDR2 is SASEGT. Here the CDR3 reads CASSEGGQVGNTIYF. As DNA, the CDR3 is TGTGCCAGCAGTGAGGGGGGACAGGTTGGAAACACCATATATTTT.

J is TRBJ2-3 and V is TRBV4-1, with 7 bases aligning to TRBD2. CDR1 is MGHRA, CDR2 YSYEKL, per germline. CDR3 size: 14 residues. Trimming cost V 6 bases and J 4 bases; bases outside gene matches: 7. CDR3 nucleotides: TGCGCCAGCAGGCAACTAGCGAACTCAGATACGCAGTATTTT. Its protein product is CASRQLANSDTQYF.

This chain links TRBV7-2 with TRBJ2-1, with 7 bases fitting TRBD1. Germline-derived CDR1 and CDR2 are SGHTA and FQGNSA. The junction had 4 bases not matched to a gene; V was cut back by 5 bases and J by 0 bases. There are 15 residues in the CDR3. For the CDR3, the DNA is TGTGCCAGCAGCCAGGGACAGCCCTCCTACAATGAGCAGTTCTTC. Translated, it gives CASSQGQPSYNEQFF. Full variable domain (outside the CDR3, taken from reference TRBV7-2 and TRBJ2-1): GAGVSQSPSNKVTEKGKDVELRCDPISGHTALYWYRQSLGQGLEFLIYFQGNSAPDKSGLPSDRFSAERTGGSVSTLTIQRTQQEDSAVYLCASSQGQPSYNEQFFGPGTRLTVL.

The gene calls are TRBV11-2 and TRBJ1-1; D is unresolved. Per germline, CDR1 SGHAT and CDR2 FQNNGV. V shed 0 bases and J shed 10 bases, with 12 bases lying between them. This CDR3 contains 13 residues. The CDR3 DNA reads TGTGCCAGCAGCTTAGATCCCCACGGTGGAGCTTTCTTT. Its protein product is CASSLDPHGGAFF.

The gene calls are TRBV7-3 and TRBJ2-5; D may be TRBD1 (5 bases). Germline V gives CDR1 SGHTA, CDR2 FQGTGA. V dropped 3 bases and J dropped 0 bases, with 11 bases sitting between them. This CDR3 is 15 amino acids long. The CDR3 DNA sequence: TGTGCCAGCAGCTTCTTCTCAGGGTACCAAGAGACCCAGTACTTC. It translates to CASSFFSGYQETQYF.

V gene TRBV3-1 combines with J gene TRBJ2-1, with 7 bases aligning to TRBD1. The CDR3 runs 13 residues. The V gene end was trimmed by 0 bases and the J gene end by 13 bases; junction bases not matched to a gene: 6. Germline V CDR1 and CDR2: LGHDT, YNNKEL (reference sequence). CDR3 sequence (DNA): TGTGCCAGCAGCCAAGATCCGGGACAGCCCCAGTTCTTC. This gives the protein CASSQDPGQPQFF.

This clonotype was recorded many times. The J gene is TRBJ2-3, the V gene TRBV7-9; TRBD2 matches at 14 bases. There are 16 residues in the CDR3. With 5 bases clipped from V and 6 bases from J, the junction kept 7 bases outside the gene matches. Germline assignment: CDR1 SEHNR and CDR2 FQNEAQ (reference sequence). The CDR3 here is CASSGRLAGGPDTQYF. In DNA, the CDR3 is TGTGCCAGCAGCGGACGACTAGCGGGGGGGCCGGATACGCAGTATTTT.

The chain couples TRBV7-9 to TRBJ2-5, with 8 bases aligning to TRBD2. This CDR3 is built from 15 residues. The germline V gene encodes CDR1 SEHNR and CDR2 FQNEAQ (reference sequence). Trimming cost V 7 bases and J 2 bases; bases outside gene matches: 9. The CDR3 here is CASTLAVAGQETQYF. The CDR3 coding sequence is TGTGCCAGCACCCTGGCTGTAGCGGGACAAGAGACCCAGTACTTC.

The CDR3: CASRGAISSYNEQFF. CDR3 sequence (DNA): TGTGCCAGCAGGGGAGCGATTAGCTCCTACAATGAGCAGTTCTTC. The chain joins TRBV12-3 or TRBV12-4 to TRBJ2-1; tentative D call: TRBD2 (5 bases). V shed 6 bases and J shed 0 bases, with 12 bases lying between them. The CDR3 totals 15 residues.